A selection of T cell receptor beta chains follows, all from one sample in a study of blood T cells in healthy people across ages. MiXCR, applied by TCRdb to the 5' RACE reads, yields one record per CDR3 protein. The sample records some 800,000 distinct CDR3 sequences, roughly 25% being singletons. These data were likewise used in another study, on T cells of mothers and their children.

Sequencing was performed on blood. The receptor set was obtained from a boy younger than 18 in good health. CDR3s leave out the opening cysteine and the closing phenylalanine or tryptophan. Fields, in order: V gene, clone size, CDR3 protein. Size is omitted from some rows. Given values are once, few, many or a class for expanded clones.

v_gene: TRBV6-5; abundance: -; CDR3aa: ASSYATWGLDTEAF
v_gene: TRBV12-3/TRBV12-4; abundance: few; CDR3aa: ASSSGTTLADTQY
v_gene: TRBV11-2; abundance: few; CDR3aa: ASSPGTSGNTVAKNIQY
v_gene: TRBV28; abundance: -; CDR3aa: TSSLSGAKNIQY
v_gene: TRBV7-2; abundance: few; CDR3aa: ASSTTSGETQY
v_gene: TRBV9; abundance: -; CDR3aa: ASSGGGPGIGDEQF
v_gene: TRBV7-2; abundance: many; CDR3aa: ASSLAGGLYEQY
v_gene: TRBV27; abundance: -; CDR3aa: ASSSLPGRTGELF
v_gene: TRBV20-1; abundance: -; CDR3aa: SAFVLGVGEEIQY
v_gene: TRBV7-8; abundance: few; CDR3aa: ASSWGQVSGANVLT
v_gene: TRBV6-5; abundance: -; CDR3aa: ASRGGLVGTGELF
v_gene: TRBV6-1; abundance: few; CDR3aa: ASSLQGGSVGNTIY
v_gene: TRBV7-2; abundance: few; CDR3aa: ASSWGLAGGNEQF
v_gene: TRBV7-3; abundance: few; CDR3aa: ASSPKGQGSGYT
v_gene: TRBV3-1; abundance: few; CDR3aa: ASSQDLGTDTEAF
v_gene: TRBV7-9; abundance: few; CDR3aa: ASSEGLAGAYEQY
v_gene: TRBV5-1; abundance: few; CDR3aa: ASSPAAGDSYNEQF
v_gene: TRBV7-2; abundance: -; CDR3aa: ASSPPDIPGNTIY
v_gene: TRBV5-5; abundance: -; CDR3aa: ASSPGAGGLMVADYEQY
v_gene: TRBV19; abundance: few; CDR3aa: ASSPAAYSYNEQF
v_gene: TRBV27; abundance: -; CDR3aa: ASSWTGSTDTQY
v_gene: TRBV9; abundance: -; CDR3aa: ASSPRHSRDTEAF
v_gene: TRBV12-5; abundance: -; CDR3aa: ASGQGADEKLF